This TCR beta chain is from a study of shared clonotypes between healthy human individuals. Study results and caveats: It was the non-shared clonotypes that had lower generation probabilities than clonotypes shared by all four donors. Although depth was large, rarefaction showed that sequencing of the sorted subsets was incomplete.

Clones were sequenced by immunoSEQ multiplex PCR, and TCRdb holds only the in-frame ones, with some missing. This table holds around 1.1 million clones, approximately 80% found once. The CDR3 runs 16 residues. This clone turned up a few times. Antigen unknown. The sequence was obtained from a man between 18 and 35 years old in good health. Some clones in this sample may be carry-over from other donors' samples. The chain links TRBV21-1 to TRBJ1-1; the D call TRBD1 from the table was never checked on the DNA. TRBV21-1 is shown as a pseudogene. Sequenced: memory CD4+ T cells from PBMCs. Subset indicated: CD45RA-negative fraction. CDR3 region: CASSKVVGHLNTEAFF. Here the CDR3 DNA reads TGTGCCAGCAGCAAAGTGGTGGGACACCTGAACACTGAAGCTTTCTTT.